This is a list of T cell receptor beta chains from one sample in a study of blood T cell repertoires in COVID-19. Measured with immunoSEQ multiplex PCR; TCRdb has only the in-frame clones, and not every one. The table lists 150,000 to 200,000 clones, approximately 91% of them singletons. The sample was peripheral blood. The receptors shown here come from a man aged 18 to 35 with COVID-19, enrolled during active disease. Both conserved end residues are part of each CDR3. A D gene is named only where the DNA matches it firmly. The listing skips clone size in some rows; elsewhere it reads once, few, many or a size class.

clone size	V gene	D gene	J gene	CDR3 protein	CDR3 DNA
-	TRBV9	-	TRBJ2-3	CASSGPTAVGTDTQYF	TGTGCCAGCAGCGGTCCGACAGCCGTGGGGACAGATACGCAGTATTTT
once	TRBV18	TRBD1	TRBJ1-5	CASSLRDSGRNQPQHF	TGTGCCAGCTCACTGCGGGACAGTGGTCGCAATCAGCCCCAGCATTTT
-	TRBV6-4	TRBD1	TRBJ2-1	CASSQGTGGNEQFF	TGTGCCAGCAGTCAGGGGACAGGGGGCAATGAGCAGTTCTTC
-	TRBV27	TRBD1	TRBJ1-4	CASSLLGGTGFEKLLF	TGTGCCAGCAGTTTATTGGGGGGGACAGGGTTCGAAAAACTGCTTTTT
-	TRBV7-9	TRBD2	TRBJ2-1	CASSVTSGYSYNEQFF	TGTGCCAGCAGCGTCACTAGCGGATACTCCTACAATGAGCAGTTCTTC
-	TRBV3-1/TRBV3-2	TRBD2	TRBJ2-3	CASQKAGGHTDTQYF	TGTGCCAGCCAGAAAGCGGGAGGGCACACAGATACGCAGTATTTT
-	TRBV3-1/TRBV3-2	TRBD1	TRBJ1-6	CASRELQGAESPLHF	TGTGCCAGCAGAGAGCTACAGGGGGCAGAATCACCCCTCCACTTT
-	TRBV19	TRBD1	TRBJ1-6	CASSHLTGPNSPLHF	TGTGCCAGTAGTCACTTGACAGGGCCAAATTCACCCCTCCACTTT
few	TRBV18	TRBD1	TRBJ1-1	CASSPTRGQDEAFF	TGTGCCAGCTCACCTACGAGGGGACAGGATGAAGCTTTCTTT
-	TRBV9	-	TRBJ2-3	CASSVGRQLITDTQYF	TGTGCCAGCAGCGTAGGGAGGCAATTGATCACAGATACGCAGTATTTT
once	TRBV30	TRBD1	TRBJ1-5	CAWSITGGWGNQPQHF	TGTGCCTGGAGTATAACAGGGGGCTGGGGCAATCAGCCCCAGCATTTT
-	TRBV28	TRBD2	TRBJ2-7	CASIPTSGRAYEQYF	TGTGCCAGCATTCCCACTAGCGGGAGGGCCTACGAGCAGTACTTC
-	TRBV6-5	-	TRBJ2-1	CASRVWTAESNEQFF	TGTGCCAGCAGAGTTTGGACAGCGGAATCCAATGAGCAGTTCTTC
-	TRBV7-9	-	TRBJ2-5	CASSSGETQYF	TGTGCCAGCAGCTCCGGAGAGACCCAGTACTTC
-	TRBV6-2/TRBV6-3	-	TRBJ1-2	CASSRTEGYTF	TGTGCCAGCAGTCGGACAGAAGGCTACACCTTC
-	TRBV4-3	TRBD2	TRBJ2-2	CASSRTSGGNTGELFF	TGCGCCAGCAGCCGAACTAGCGGGGGGAACACCGGGGAGCTGTTTTTT
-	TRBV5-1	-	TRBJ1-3	CASSSAPASSGNTIYF	TGCGCCAGCAGCTCGGCCCCAGCGAGCTCTGGAAACACCATATATTTT